This entry lists 6 T cell receptor beta chains sequenced from one sample in a study of response to subunit inactivated influenza vaccine. A single record per CDR3 protein comes from TCRdb applying MiXCR to the RT-PCR reads. Here the sample spans roughly 780,000 distinct CDR3 sequences, around a sixth being singletons. The starting material was PBMCs from blood, obtained 5 days after vaccination. Receptors were obtained from a man aged 50 to 60 who received an inactivated influenza vaccine.

V and J are TRBV10-3 and TRBJ2-3, with TRBD2 identical over 11 bases. The germline V gene encodes CDR1 ENHRY and CDR2 SYGVKD. With V trimmed by 10 bases and J by 2 bases, 8 bases remained unmatched. The CDR3 runs to 15 residues. The CDR3 loop reads CATQTSGGITDTQYF. The CDR3, as DNA: TGTGCCACACAAACTAGCGGGGGCATCACAGATACGCAGTATTTT.

V usage is TRBV6-1 and J usage is TRBJ2-2, with D perhaps TRBD1 (5 bases). V lost 8 bases and J 1 base, leaving 11 bases between the germline ends. The CDR3 is 14 amino acids. The germline V gene encodes CDR1 MNHNS and CDR2 SASEGT. The CDR3 sequence is CASWKTENTGELFF. CDR3 sequence (DNA): TGTGCCAGCTGGAAGACAGAGAACACCGGGGAGCTGTTTTTT.

In its sample, this clonotype was seen a few times. The chain uses TRBV28 and TRBJ2-1, with 12 bases that match TRBD2. The ends lost 8 bases at V and 9 bases at J; junction bases unmatched: 8. In germline, CDR1 is MDHEN, CDR2 SYDVKM. The CDR3 has 14 amino acids. The CDR3 loop is CASHLAGGHGEQFF. CDR3 bases: TGTGCCAGCCACCTAGCGGGGGGGCATGGTGAGCAGTTCTTC.

This clonotype was observed a few times. This chain joins TRBV9 and TRBJ2-2; D not certain. The CDR3 runs 16 residues. V was shortened by 0 bases and J by 0 bases, with 9 bases between the two germline ends. Germline V gene sequence: CDR1 SGDLS, CDR2 YYNGEE. The CDR3 nucleotides read TGTGCCAGCAGCGTAGGCTCCTCCTCGAACACCGGGGAGCTGTTTTTT. This encodes CASSVGSSSNTGELFF.

This clonotype was recorded a few times. The chain has TRBV20-1 and TRBJ1-3; 8 nucleotides line up with TRBD1. The V gene end was trimmed by 3 bases and the J gene end by 5 bases; junction bases not matched to a gene: 6. The CDR3 spans 14 residues. Per the germline V gene, CDR1 is DFQATT and CDR2 is SNEGSKA (reference sequence). CDR3 sequence (DNA): TGCAGTGCTAGTTTAGACAGGGGACGAAACACCATATATTTT. Its translation: CSASLDRGRNTIYF.

The chain couples TRBV4-3 to TRBJ2-1; D unclear. Trimming removed 5 bases at V and 4 bases at J, with 9 bases between. Germline V gene sequence: CDR1 LGHNA, CDR2 YSLEER. The CDR3 contains 13 residues. The CDR3 DNA follows: TGCGCCAGCAGCGAGGCAGAGTACAATGAGCAGTTCTTC. This translates into CASSEAEYNEQFF.